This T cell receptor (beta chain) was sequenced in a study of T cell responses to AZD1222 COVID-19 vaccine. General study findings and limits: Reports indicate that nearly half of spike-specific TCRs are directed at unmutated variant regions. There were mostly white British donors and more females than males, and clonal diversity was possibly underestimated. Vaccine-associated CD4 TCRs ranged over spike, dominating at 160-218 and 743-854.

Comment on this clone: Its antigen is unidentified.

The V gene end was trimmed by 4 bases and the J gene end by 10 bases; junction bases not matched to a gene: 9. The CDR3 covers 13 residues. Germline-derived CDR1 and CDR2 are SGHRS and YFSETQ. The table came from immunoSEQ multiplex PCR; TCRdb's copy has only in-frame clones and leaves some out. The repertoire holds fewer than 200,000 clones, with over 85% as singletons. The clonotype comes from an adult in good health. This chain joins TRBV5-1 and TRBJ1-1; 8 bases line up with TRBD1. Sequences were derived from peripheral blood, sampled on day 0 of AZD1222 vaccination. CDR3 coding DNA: TGCGCCAGCAGCCCGACAGGGGAGAGAGGAGCTTTCTTT. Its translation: CASSPTGERGAFF.